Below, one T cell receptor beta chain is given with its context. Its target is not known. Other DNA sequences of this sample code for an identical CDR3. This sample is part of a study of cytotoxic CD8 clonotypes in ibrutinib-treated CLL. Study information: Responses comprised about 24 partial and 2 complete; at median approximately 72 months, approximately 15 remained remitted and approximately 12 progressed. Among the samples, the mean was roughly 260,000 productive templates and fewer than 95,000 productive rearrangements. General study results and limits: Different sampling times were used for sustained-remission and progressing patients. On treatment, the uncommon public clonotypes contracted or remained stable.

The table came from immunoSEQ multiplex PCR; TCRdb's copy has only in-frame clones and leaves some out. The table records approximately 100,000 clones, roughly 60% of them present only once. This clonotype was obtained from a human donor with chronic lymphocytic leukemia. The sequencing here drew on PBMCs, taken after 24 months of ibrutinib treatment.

The CDR3 loop is CACRDRVDSPLHF. In DNA form, the CDR3 reads TGTGCTTGCCGGGACAGGGTGGATTCACCCCTCCACTTT. This chain links TRBV30 with TRBJ1-6; 9 nucleotides match TRBD1. The CDR3 covers 13 residues. In germline, CDR1 is GTSNPN, CDR2 SVGIG (reference sequence).